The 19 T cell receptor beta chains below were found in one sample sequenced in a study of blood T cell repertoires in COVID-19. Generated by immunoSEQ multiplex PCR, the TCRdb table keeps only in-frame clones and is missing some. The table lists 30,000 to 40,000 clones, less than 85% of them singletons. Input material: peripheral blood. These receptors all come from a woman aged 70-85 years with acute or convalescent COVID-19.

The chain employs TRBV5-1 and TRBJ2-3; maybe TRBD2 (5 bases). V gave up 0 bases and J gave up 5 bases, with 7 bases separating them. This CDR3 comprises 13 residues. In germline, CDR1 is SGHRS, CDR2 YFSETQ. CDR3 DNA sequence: TGCGCCAGCAGCTTGGGAGGGAGAGATACGCAGTATTTT. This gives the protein CASSLGGRDTQYF.

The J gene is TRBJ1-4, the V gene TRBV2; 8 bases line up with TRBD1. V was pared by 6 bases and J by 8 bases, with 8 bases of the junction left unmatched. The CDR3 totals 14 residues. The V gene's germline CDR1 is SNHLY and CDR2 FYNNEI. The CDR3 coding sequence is TGTGCCAGCAGAACGGACAGGGTTTGGGAAAAACTGTTTTTT. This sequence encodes CASRTDRVWEKLFF.

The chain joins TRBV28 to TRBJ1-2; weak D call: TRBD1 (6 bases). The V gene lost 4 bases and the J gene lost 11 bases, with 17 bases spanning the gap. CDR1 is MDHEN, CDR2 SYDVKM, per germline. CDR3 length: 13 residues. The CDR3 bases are TGTGCCAGCAGTTCCCCCCCCACCGGGACATACACCTTC. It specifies CASSSPPTGTYTF.

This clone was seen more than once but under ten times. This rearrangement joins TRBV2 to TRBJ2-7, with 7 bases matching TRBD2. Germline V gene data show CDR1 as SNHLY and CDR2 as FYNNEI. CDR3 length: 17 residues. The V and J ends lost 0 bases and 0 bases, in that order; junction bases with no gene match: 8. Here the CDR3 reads CASSEAHGDYPSYEQYF. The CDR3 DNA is TGTGCCAGCAGTGAAGCTCATGGGGACTACCCCTCCTACGAGCAGTACTTC. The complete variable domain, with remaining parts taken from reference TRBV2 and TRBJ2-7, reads EPEVTQTPSHQVTQMGQEVILRCVPISNHLYFYWYRQILGQKVEFLVSFYNNEISEKSEIFDDQFSVERPDGSNFTLKIRSTKLEDSAMYFCASSEAHGDYPSYEQYFGPGTRLTVT.

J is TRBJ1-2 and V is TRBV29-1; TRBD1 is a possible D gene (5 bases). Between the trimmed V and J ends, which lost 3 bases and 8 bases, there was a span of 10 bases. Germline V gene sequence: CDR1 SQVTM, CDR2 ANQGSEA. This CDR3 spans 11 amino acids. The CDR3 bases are TGCAGCGTTGACAGGGAAGGAGGCTACACCTTC. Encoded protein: CSVDREGGYTF.

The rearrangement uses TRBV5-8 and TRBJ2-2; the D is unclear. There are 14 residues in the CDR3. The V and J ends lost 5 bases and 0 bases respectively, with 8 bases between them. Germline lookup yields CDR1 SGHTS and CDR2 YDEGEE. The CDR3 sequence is CASRSRSNTGELFF. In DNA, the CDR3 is TGTGCCAGCAGAAGCAGGTCGAACACCGGGGAGCTGTTTTTT.

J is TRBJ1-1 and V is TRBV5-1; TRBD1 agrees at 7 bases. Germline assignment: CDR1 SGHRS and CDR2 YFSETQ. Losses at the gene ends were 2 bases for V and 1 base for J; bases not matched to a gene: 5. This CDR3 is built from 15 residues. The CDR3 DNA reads TGCGCCAGCAGCTTCCTAACAGGGGAGAACACTGAAGCTTTCTTT. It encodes CASSFLTGENTEAFF.

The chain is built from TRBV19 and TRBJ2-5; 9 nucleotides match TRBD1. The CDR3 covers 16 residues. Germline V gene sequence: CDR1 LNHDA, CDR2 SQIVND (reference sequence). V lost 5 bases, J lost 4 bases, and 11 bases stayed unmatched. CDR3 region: CASSGPGQGVSETQYF. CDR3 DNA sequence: TGTGCCAGTAGTGGACCGGGACAGGGCGTATCAGAGACCCAGTACTTC.

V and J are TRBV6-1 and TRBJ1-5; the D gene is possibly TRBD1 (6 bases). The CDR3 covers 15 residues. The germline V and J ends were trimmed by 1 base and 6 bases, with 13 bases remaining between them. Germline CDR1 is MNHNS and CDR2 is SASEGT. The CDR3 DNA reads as TGTGCCAGCAGTGAAGATTGGACAGTCGGTCAGCCCCAGCATTTT. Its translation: CASSEDWTVGQPQHF.

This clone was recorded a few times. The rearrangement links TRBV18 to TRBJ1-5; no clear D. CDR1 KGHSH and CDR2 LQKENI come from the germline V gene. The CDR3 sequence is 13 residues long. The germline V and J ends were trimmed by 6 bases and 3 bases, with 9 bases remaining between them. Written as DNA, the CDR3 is TGTGCCAGCTCCGACACCTACAATCAGCCCCAGCATTTT. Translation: CASSDTYNQPQHF.

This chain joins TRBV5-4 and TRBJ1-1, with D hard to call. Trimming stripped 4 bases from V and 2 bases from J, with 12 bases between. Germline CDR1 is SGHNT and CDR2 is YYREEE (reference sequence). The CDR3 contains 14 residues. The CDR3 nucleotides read TGTGCCAGCAGCCTGGAAATACTAAACACTGAAGCTTTCTTT. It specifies CASSLEILNTEAFF.

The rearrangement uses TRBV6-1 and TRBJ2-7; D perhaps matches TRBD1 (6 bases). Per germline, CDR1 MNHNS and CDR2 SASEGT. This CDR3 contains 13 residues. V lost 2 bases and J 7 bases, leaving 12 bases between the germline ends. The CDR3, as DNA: TGTGCCAGCAGTGAACAGGGGTCGAGGGAGCAGTACTTC. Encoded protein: CASSEQGSREQYF.

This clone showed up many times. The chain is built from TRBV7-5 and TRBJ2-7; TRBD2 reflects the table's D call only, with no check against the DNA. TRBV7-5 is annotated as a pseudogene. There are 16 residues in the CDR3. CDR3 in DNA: TGTGCCAGAAGCTTAGAACGGCTAGTTGGCTCCTACGAGCAGTACTTC. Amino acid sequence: CARSLERLVGSYEQYF.

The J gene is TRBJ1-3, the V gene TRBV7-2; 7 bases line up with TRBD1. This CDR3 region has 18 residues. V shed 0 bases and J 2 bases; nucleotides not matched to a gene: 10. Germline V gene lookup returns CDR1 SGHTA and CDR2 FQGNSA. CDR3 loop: CASSLASETGWAGNTIYF. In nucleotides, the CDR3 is TGTGCCAGCAGCTTAGCCTCGGAGACAGGGTGGGCTGGAAACACCATATATTTT.

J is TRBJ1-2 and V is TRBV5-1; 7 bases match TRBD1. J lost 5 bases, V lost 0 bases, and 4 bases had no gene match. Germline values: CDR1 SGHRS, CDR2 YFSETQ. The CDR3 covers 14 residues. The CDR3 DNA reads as TGCGCCAGCAGCTTGGAAGGGACAGCATATGGCTACACCTTC. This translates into CASSLEGTAYGYTF.

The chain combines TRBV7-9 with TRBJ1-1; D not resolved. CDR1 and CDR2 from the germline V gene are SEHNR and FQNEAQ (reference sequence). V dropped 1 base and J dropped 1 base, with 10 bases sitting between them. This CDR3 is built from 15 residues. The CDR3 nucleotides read TGTGCCAGCAGCTTAGGGCTGGCGGGGAACACTGAAGCTTTCTTT. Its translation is CASSLGLAGNTEAFF.

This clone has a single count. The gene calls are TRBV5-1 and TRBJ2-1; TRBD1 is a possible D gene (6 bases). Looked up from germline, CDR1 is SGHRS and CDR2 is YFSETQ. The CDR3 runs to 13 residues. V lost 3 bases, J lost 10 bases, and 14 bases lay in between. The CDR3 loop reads CASSSQGEEEQFF. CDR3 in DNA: TGCGCCAGCAGCTCACAGGGAGAAGAGGAGCAGTTCTTC. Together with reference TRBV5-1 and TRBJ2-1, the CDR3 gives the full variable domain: KAGVTQTPRYLIKTRGQQVTLSCSPISGHRSVSWYQQTPGQGLQFLFEYFSETQRNKGNFPGRFSGRQFSNSRSEMNVSTLELGDSALYLCASSSQGEEEQFFGPGTRLTVL.

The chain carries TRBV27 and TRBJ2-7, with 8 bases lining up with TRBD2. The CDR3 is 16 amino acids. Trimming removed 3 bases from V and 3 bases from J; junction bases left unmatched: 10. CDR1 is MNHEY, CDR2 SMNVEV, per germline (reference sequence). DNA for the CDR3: TGTGCCAGCAGTTTCCTTGTAGCGGCGGGAGGCTACGAGCAGTACTTC. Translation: CASSFLVAAGGYEQYF.

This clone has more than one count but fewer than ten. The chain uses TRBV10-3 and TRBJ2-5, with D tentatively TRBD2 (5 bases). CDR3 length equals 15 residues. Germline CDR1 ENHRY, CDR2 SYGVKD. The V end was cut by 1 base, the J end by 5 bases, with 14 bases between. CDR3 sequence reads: CAISEFQAGEETQYF. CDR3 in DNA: TGTGCCATCAGTGAGTTTCAGGCCGGGGAGGAGACCCAGTACTTC.